This is a list of T cell receptor beta chains from one sample in a study of graft-versus-host responses after intestinal transplantation. Their specific antigens are unknown. Generated by immunoSEQ multiplex PCR, the TCRdb table keeps only in-frame clones and is missing some. The table shows 60,000 to 65,000 clones, with approximately 91% occurring only once. The material sequenced was unstimulated CD8+ T cells sorted from spleen or lymph node cells, taken before transplant. These receptors all stem from a human donor who was the organ donor for an intestinal transplant. The CDR3 runs from the conserved cysteine through the conserved F or W. Fields, in order: D gene, J gene, V gene, clone size, CDR3 DNA, CDR3 protein. D genes are given only for firm matches. Clone sizes are given selectively: once, few, many, or a class where the clone is expanded.

D: NA; J: TRBJ2-7; V: TRBV15; size: NA; DNA: TGTGCCACCAGCAGTGTTTGGGCATCCTCCTACGAGCAGTACTTC; CDR3: CATSSVWASSYEQYF
D: NA; J: TRBJ1-2; V: TRBV19; size: NA; DNA: TGTGCCAGTAGTATACATGGACACCCTAACTATGGCTACACCTTC; CDR3: CASSIHGHPNYGYTF
D: TRBD1; J: TRBJ1-1; V: TRBV19; size: NA; DNA: TGTGCCAGTAGTCATTACGCGACAGGGGGAGAAGCTTTCTTT; CDR3: CASSHYATGGEAFF
D: NA; J: TRBJ1-1; V: TRBV9; size: NA; DNA: TGTGCCAGCAGCCCCCCACAGGCGAACACTGAAGCTTTCTTT; CDR3: CASSPPQANTEAFF
D: NA; J: TRBJ2-5; V: TRBV21-1; size: NA; DNA: TGTGCCAGCAGCAAATTCGAGGACAGGGGAGGGGAGACCCAGTACTTC; CDR3: CASSKFEDRGGETQYF
D: NA; J: TRBJ2-7; V: TRBV5-6; size: NA; DNA: TGTGCCAGCAGCTTAGATGTTAGCTACGAGCAGTACTTC; CDR3: CASSLDVSYEQYF
D: NA; J: TRBJ2-7; V: TRBV28; size: NA; DNA: TGTGCCAGCAGTCTGTCGGGGAATGACGAGCAGTACTTC; CDR3: CASSLSGNDEQYF
D: NA; J: TRBJ1-1; V: TRBV29-1; size: NA; DNA: TGCAGCGTTGACACAGGGAACACTGAAGCTTTCTTT; CDR3: CSVDTGNTEAFF
D: NA; J: TRBJ1-1; V: TRBV7-3; size: once; DNA: TGTGCCGGAGAGGACTCCCGTCGGGTTGCTTTCTTT; CDR3: CAGEDSRRVAFF
D: TRBD1; J: TRBJ2-5; V: TRBV2; size: NA; DNA: TGTGCCAGCAGTGAAGGACAGGGGGAAGGGGAGACCCAGTACTTC; CDR3: CASSEGQGEGETQYF
D: NA; J: TRBJ1-2; V: TRBV5-5; size: NA; DNA: TGTGCCAGCAGCGCTCTATCAGGGGTCGACTATGGCTACACCTTC; CDR3: CASSALSGVDYGYTF
D: TRBD2; J: TRBJ2-1; V: TRBV11-2; size: NA; DNA: TGTGCCAGCAGCTTAATCCCCCGCGGGAGCTCCTACAATGAGCAGTTCTTC; CDR3: CASSLIPRGSSYNEQFF
D: NA; J: TRBJ2-3; V: TRBV6-4; size: NA; DNA: TGTGCCAGTGGAGCGGAAGCTAGCACAGATACGCAGTATTTT; CDR3: CASGAEASTDTQYF
D: TRBD2; J: TRBJ2-7; V: TRBV6-5; size: few; DNA: TGTGCCAGCAGTGTAGCGGGATCCTACGAGCAGTACTTC; CDR3: CASSVAGSYEQYF
D: NA; J: TRBJ2-7; V: TRBV9; size: NA; DNA: TGTGCCAGCAGCGTAGTTGCGGGGAGCTCCTACGAGCAGTACTTC; CDR3: CASSVVAGSSYEQYF
D: NA; J: TRBJ1-5; V: TRBV9; size: once; DNA: TGTGCCAGCAGCGTGGACGGGGGCAATCAGCCCCAGCATTTT; CDR3: CASSVDGGNQPQHF
D: NA; J: TRBJ2-7; V: TRBV27; size: NA; DNA: TGTGCCAGCATGGGCACTCACTACGAGCAGTACTTC; CDR3: CASMGTHYEQYF
D: NA; J: TRBJ2-5; V: TRBV5-4; size: NA; DNA: TGTGCCAGCAGCTTGTCGGAGACCCAGTACTTC; CDR3: CASSLSETQYF
D: NA; J: TRBJ2-1; V: TRBV27; size: NA; DNA: TGTGCCAGCAGTTTAAGGGGAGGGGGGAAGTACAATGAGCAGTTCTTC; CDR3: CASSLRGGGKYNEQFF
D: NA; J: TRBJ2-6; V: TRBV19; size: once; DNA: TGTGCCAGTAGTATAGGGGTGGAGGGGGCGGCTGGGGCCAACGTCCTGACTTTC; CDR3: CASSIGVEGAAGANVLTF
D: TRBD2; J: TRBJ2-7; V: TRBV6-1; size: few; DNA: TGTGCCAGCAGTGAAGGACTAGCCCTCCATTACGAGCAGTACTTC; CDR3: CASSEGLALHYEQYF
D: TRBD1; J: TRBJ1-1; V: TRBV27; size: NA; DNA: TGTGCCAGCAGTGCAGGCCAGGGGGCCAGAGCTTTCTTT; CDR3: CASSAGQGARAFF
D: TRBD1; J: TRBJ2-3; V: TRBV19; size: NA; DNA: TGTGCCAGTACCCGGGACAGGGTTAGCACAGATACGCAGTATTTT; CDR3: CASTRDRVSTDTQYF
D: TRBD1; J: TRBJ1-6; V: TRBV6-5; size: NA; DNA: TGTGCCAGCAGTGCGACGGACAGGGGTAATTCACCCCTCCACTTT; CDR3: CASSATDRGNSPLHF
D: TRBD2; J: TRBJ2-3; V: TRBV4-3; size: NA; DNA: TGCGCCAGCAGCCAAGGACCTAGCGGGACGAGCACAGATACGCAGTATTTT; CDR3: CASSQGPSGTSTDTQYF
D: TRBD1; J: TRBJ2-1; V: TRBV14; size: once; DNA: TGTGCCAGCAGCCGGGTACAGGGGGTATCCTACAATGAGCAGTTCTTC; CDR3: CASSRVQGVSYNEQFF
D: NA; J: TRBJ2-5; V: TRBV5-1; size: NA; DNA: TGCGCCAGCAGCTTTGACTCCCGGGGTGAGACCCAGTACTTC; CDR3: CASSFDSRGETQYF
D: TRBD1; J: TRBJ1-4; V: TRBV28; size: NA; DNA: TGTGCCAGCAACCCTTGGCCCGGGACAGGGGCCGCCCCAACTAATGAAAAACTGTTTTTT; CDR3: CASNPWPGTGAAPTNEKLFF
D: NA; J: TRBJ1-1; V: TRBV4-3; size: NA; DNA: TGCGCCAGCAGCCAAGGCCGAGGAGTGAACACTGAAGCTTTCTTT; CDR3: CASSQGRGVNTEAFF
D: TRBD1; J: TRBJ2-1; V: TRBV5-4; size: NA; DNA: TGTGCCAGCAGCGAGGGACAGGGTGCCTACAATGAGCAGTTCTTC; CDR3: CASSEGQGAYNEQFF
D: NA; J: TRBJ1-2; V: TRBV28; size: NA; DNA: TGTGCCAGCAGTTTGGGGAGGGGGTACTACTATGGCTACACCTTC; CDR3: CASSLGRGYYYGYTF
D: NA; J: TRBJ2-1; V: TRBV28; size: NA; DNA: TGTGCCAGCAGTTTTCGGAGGGGCTCCTACAATGAGCAGTTCTTC; CDR3: CASSFRRGSYNEQFF
D: NA; J: TRBJ2-7; V: TRBV11-3; size: NA; DNA: TGTGCCAGCAGCTTATCTGGGAGCTCCTACGAGCAGTACTTC; CDR3: CASSLSGSSYEQYF
D: TRBD1; J: TRBJ2-7; V: TRBV4-3; size: NA; DNA: TGCGCCAGCAGCCAAGATCCGGACAGGAGTTACGAGCAGTACTTC; CDR3: CASSQDPDRSYEQYF
D: NA; J: TRBJ1-4; V: TRBV5-1; size: NA; DNA: TGCGCCAGCAGCTTACCCACGTGGGGCGTAGCTAATGAAAAACTGTTTTTT; CDR3: CASSLPTWGVANEKLFF
D: NA; J: TRBJ1-2; V: TRBV27; size: NA; DNA: TGTGCCAGCAGTCTCAACCAGGCTAACTATGGCTACACCTTC; CDR3: CASSLNQANYGYTF
D: NA; J: TRBJ1-5; V: TRBV7-9; size: NA; DNA: TGTGCCAGCAGCTTAGGTATTCCGACGGAGGGGCAGCCCCAGCATTTT; CDR3: CASSLGIPTEGQPQHF
D: NA; J: TRBJ2-7; V: TRBV5-8; size: once; DNA: TGTGCCAGCAGCTTGGGGCCAAACGAACCCTACGAGCAGTACTTC; CDR3: CASSLGPNEPYEQYF
D: TRBD1; J: TRBJ2-1; V: TRBV25-1; size: NA; DNA: TGTGCCAGCAGTGACGGGCAGGGGGCTAAGTTCTTC; CDR3: CASSDGQGAKFF
D: NA; J: TRBJ1-5; V: TRBV7-7; size: NA; DNA: TGTGCTGTAGGGGCGCGGGGGGCGCGCAATCAGCCCCAGCATTTT; CDR3: CAVGARGARNQPQHF
D: NA; J: TRBJ2-5; V: TRBV7-9; size: NA; DNA: TGTGCCAGCAGCAACAGAAAAGGGGAAACTGAAGAGACCCAGTACTTC; CDR3: CASSNRKGETEETQYF
D: NA; J: TRBJ2-7; V: TRBV19; size: NA; DNA: TGTGCCAGTAGTATATCCGAGGGGGAAGTAGAGGGCGAGCAGTACTTC; CDR3: CASSISEGEVEGEQYF
D: NA; J: TRBJ2-7; V: TRBV29-1; size: NA; DNA: TGCAGCGTTGAATCCCGACAGTCCCCCTACGAGCAGTACTTC; CDR3: CSVESRQSPYEQYF
D: NA; J: TRBJ2-7; V: TRBV30; size: NA; DNA: TGTGCCTGGAGTCCTTTACGTTCCAGAGGCTACGAGCAGTACTTC; CDR3: CAWSPLRSRGYEQYF
D: TRBD2; J: TRBJ2-3; V: TRBV18; size: NA; DNA: TGTGCCAGCTCACTACGGAAGGGAGGGAGCACAGATACGCAGTATTTT; CDR3: CASSLRKGGSTDTQYF
D: NA; J: TRBJ1-1; V: TRBV28; size: NA; DNA: TGTGCCAGCAGTCCTCGGGTCCATAACACTGAAGCTTTCTTT; CDR3: CASSPRVHNTEAFF
D: NA; J: TRBJ1-1; V: TRBV6-5; size: NA; DNA: TGTGCCAGCAGTTACGCCCCCGCGGCTGAAGCTTTCTTT; CDR3: CASSYAPAAEAFF
D: NA; J: TRBJ1-1; V: TRBV7-2; size: NA; DNA: TGTGCCAGCAGCTTAGTCGGGGGGGCAGACACTGAAGCTTTCTTT; CDR3: CASSLVGGADTEAFF
D: TRBD1; J: TRBJ2-2; V: TRBV6-4; size: once; DNA: TGTGCCAGCAGTGTCTCCGGGACAGGCCGGACCGGGGAGCTGTTTTTT; CDR3: CASSVSGTGRTGELFF
D: NA; J: TRBJ2-2; V: TRBV28; size: NA; DNA: TGTGCCAGCAGTTGGGTTGCGGGGATCGGCGGGGAGCTGTTTTTT; CDR3: CASSWVAGIGGELFF
D: TRBD1; J: TRBJ2-1; V: TRBV9; size: NA; DNA: TGTGCCAGCAGCGTAGCGGACAGGGGTATTTGGTATGAGCAGTTCTTC; CDR3: CASSVADRGIWYEQFF